Below, 16 T cell receptor beta chains from the same sample are listed, as sequenced in a study of blood T cell repertoires in COVID-19. Clones were sequenced by immunoSEQ multiplex PCR, and TCRdb holds only the in-frame ones, with some missing. The data contain over 200,000 clones, roughly 88% of them singletons. Specimen: PBMCs or T cells enriched from blood (not recorded which). These receptors all stem from a woman aged 30 to 39 who had been exposed to COVID-19.

The chain employs TRBV5-1 and TRBJ2-1; 13 bases are a match to TRBD2. Unmatched junction bases numbered 22, after V lost 4 bases and J lost 0 bases. Germline CDR1 reads SGHRS; CDR2 reads YFSETQ. This CDR3 contains 23 residues. The CDR3 is CASSPTVLRPGLAGFSSYNEQFF. Here the CDR3 DNA reads TGCGCCAGCAGCCCGACAGTACTTAGACCGGGACTAGCGGGATTCAGCTCCTACAATGAGCAGTTCTTC.

This clone was detected once. This chain links TRBV27 with TRBJ2-1; D is unclear. The germline V gene encodes CDR1 MNHEY and CDR2 SMNVEV (reference sequence). V lost 3 bases, J lost 10 bases, and 13 bases lay in between. CDR3 size: 13 residues. The DNA of the CDR3 is TGTGCCAGCAGTTTCTCCTCGAGGAGCGAGCAGTTCTTC. Protein product: CASSFSSRSEQFF.

The chain couples TRBV10-2 to TRBJ2-1, with D possibly matching TRBD2 (6 bases). The ends were cut back, 2 bases at V and 9 bases at J, with 17 bases in the middle. CDR1 is WSHSY, CDR2 SAAADI, per germline. The CDR3 has 15 amino acids. The CDR3 DNA sequence: TGCGCCAGCAGTGAGGTAGCGGAGTTTACAGGTGAGCAGTTCTTC. It specifies CASSEVAEFTGEQFF.

The chain recombines TRBV7-6 with TRBJ1-4, with unresolved D. The germline gives CDR1 SGHVS, CDR2 FNYEAQ. There are 15 residues in the CDR3. Trimming shortened V by 1 base and J by 4 bases, and 10 bases separated the two germline ends. The CDR3 here is CASSLVLGLNEKLFF. CDR3 in DNA: TGTGCCAGCAGCTTAGTGTTGGGCCTTAATGAAAAACTGTTTTTT.

The chain uses TRBV6-5 and TRBJ2-7; no firm D call. Per the germline V gene, CDR1 is MNHEY and CDR2 is SVGAGI. V gave up 4 bases and J gave up 5 bases, with 12 bases separating them. This CDR3 contains 13 residues. The CDR3 region has the DNA TGTGCCAGCAGTTTGTCCGGGTACGACGAGCAGTACTTC. It codes for CASSLSGYDEQYF.

This clone was detected only once. The chain is built from TRBV6-5 and TRBJ1-5; TRBD1 is a possible D gene (5 bases). The germline V and J ends were trimmed by 5 bases and 9 bases, with 11 bases remaining between them. The germline V gene has CDR1 MNHEY and CDR2 SVGAGI. The CDR3 consists of 12 residues. This CDR3 is CASSRGGRPQHF. Here the CDR3 DNA reads TGTGCCAGCAGTAGGGGTGGAAGGCCCCAGCATTTT.

The sample holds one count of this clone. The CDR3 is CASSALAVGTQYF. DNA for the CDR3: TGTGCCAGCAGCGCTCTAGCAGTTGGGACCCAGTACTTC. This chain uses TRBV27 with TRBJ2-5; the D gene is possibly TRBD2 (5 bases). CDR1 and CDR2 from the germline V gene are MNHEY and SMNVEV (reference sequence). The CDR3 consists of 13 residues. Trimming cost V 6 bases and J 7 bases, with 15 bases left between them.

The genes are TRBV5-4 and TRBJ2-7, with TRBD1 as a possible D gene (6 bases). The CDR3 has 14 residues. Germline loops: CDR1 SGHNT, CDR2 YYREEE (reference sequence). V was shortened by 5 bases and J by 4 bases, with 16 bases between the two germline ends. CDR3 DNA: TGTGCCAGCAGTAAGTCCCGGGACATTTACGAGCAGTACTTC. Protein product: CASSKSRDIYEQYF.

This clone occurred once. The V and J genes are TRBV6-2 or TRBV6-3 and TRBJ2-7; the match to TRBD1 covers 7 bases. Unmatched junction bases numbered 11, after V lost 4 bases and J lost 5 bases. The V gene's germline CDR1 is MNHEY and CDR2 SVGEGT. The CDR3 runs 15 residues. CDR3: CASSSVRRDSDEQYF. CDR3 DNA: TGTGCCAGCAGTTCCGTTCGAAGGGACAGCGACGAGCAGTACTTC.

The chain combines TRBV3-1 (or the pseudogene TRBV3-2) with TRBJ2-3; TRBD2 is a possible D gene (5 bases). The V gene lost 4 bases and the J gene lost 0 bases, with 11 bases spanning the gap. The CDR3 runs 15 residues. Germline values: CDR1 LGHDT, CDR2 YNNKEL (reference sequence). The CDR3 DNA sequence: TGTGCCAGCAGCCTTGAAGGAGGTAGCACAGATACGCAGTATTTT. Its translation is CASSLEGGSTDTQYF.

This clone has more than one count but fewer than ten. The chain uses TRBV4-1 and TRBJ1-2; D not resolved. The V gene's germline CDR1 is MGHRA and CDR2 YSYEKL. Trimming took off 1 base at V and 8 bases at J, with 8 bases between the two ends. This CDR3 region has 12 residues. The CDR3 nucleotides read TGCGCCAGCAGCCAAGGTTCTCTGGGCTACACCTTC. Translation gives CASSQGSLGYTF.

The chain recombines TRBV18 with TRBJ2-7, with D hard to call. Germline CDR1 and CDR2: KGHSH and LQKENI. The germline V and J ends were trimmed by 6 bases and 3 bases, with 18 bases remaining between them. The CDR3 is made up of 15 amino acids. The CDR3 nucleotides read TGTGCCAGCTCTCCGTCGATTACGCGGATCTACGAGCAGTACTTC. Amino acid sequence: CASSPSITRIYEQYF.

This sequence joins TRBV25-1 and TRBJ1-6; D is undetermined. The CDR3 has 13 amino acids. With 3 bases removed from V and 8 bases from J, the gap between germline ends came to 8 bases. CDR1 and CDR2 from the germline V gene are MGHDK and SYGVNS. The CDR3 spells CASSDRQHSPLHF. CDR3 sequence (DNA): TGTGCCAGCAGTGACAGGCAACATTCACCCCTCCACTTT.

The chain recombines TRBV15 with TRBJ1-6; 8 bases fit TRBD1. The V gene end was trimmed by 1 base and the J gene end by 6 bases; junction bases not matched to a gene: 2. CDR3 length equals 15 residues. Germline assignment: CDR1 LNHNV and CDR2 YYDKDF (reference sequence). The CDR3 here is CATSRGTGGNSPLHF. The CDR3, as DNA: TGTGCCACCAGCAGAGGTACAGGGGGTAATTCACCCCTCCACTTT.

V usage is TRBV11-1 and J usage is TRBJ2-3; 10 bases are shared with TRBD2. J gave up 3 bases and V 6 bases, and 6 bases lay outside the gene matches. CDR3 size: 15 residues. The V gene's germline CDR1 is SGHAT and CDR2 FQDESV (reference sequence). CDR3 in DNA: TGTGCCAGCAGTACCGGGACTAGCGCAACAGATACGCAGTATTTT. Protein sequence: CASSTGTSATDTQYF.

V gene TRBV6-5 combines with J gene TRBJ2-1; maybe TRBD2 (6 bases). The CDR3 totals 12 residues. Per the germline V gene, CDR1 is MNHEY and CDR2 is SVGAGI. V was clipped by 9 bases and J by 5 bases, with 11 bases between them. This chain's CDR3 is CASAGLDNEQFF. The CDR3 DNA reads as TGTGCCAGTGCGGGACTTGACAATGAGCAGTTCTTC.